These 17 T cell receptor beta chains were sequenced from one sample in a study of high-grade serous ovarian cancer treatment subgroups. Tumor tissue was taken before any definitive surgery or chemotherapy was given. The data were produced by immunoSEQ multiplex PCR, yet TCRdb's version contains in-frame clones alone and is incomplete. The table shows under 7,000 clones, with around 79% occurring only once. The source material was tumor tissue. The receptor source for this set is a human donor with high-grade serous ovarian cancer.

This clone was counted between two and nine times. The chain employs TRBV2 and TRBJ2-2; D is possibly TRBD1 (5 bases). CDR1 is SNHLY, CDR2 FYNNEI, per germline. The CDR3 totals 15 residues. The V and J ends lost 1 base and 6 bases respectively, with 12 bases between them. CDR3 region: CASSEGRVIPGELFF. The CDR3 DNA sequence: TGTGCCAGCAGTGAAGGCAGGGTTATCCCCGGGGAGCTGTTTTTT.

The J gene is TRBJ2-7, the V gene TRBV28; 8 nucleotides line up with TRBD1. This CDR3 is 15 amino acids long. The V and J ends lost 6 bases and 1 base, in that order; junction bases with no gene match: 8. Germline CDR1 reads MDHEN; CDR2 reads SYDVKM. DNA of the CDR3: TGTGCCAGCAGCCAATGGGGGACAGGTTCCTACGAGCAGTACTTC. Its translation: CASSQWGTGSYEQYF.

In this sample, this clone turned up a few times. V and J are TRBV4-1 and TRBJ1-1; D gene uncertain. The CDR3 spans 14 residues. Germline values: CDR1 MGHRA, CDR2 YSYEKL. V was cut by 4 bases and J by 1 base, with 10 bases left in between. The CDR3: CASSLEVWNTEAFF. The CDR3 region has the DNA TGCGCCAGCAGCCTGGAGGTGTGGAACACTGAAGCTTTCTTT.

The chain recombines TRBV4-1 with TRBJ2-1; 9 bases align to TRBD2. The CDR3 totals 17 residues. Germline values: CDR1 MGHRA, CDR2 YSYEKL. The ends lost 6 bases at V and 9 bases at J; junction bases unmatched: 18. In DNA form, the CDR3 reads TGCGCCAGCAGTAACCCGGGCCTAGCGGGGCTCCTGAGTGAGCAGTTCTTC. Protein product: CASSNPGLAGLLSEQFF.

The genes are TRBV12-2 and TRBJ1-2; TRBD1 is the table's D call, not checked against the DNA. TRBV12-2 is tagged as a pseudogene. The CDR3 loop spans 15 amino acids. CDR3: CASRSNSQGDYGYTF. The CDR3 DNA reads TGTGCAAGTCGCTCTAATTCACAGGGAGACTATGGCTACACCTTC.

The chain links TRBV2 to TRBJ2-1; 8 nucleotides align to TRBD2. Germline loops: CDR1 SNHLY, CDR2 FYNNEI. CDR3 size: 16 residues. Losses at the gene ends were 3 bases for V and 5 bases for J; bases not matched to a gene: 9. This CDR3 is CASSDPGGGSDNEQFF. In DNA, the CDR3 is TGTGCCAGCAGTGACCCCGGGGGGGGGAGCGACAATGAGCAGTTCTTC.

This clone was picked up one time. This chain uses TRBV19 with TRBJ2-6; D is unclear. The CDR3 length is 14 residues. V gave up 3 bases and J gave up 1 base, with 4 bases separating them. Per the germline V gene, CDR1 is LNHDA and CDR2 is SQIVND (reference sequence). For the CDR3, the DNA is TGTGCCAGTAGTATTACGTCTGGGGCCAACGTCCTGACTTTC. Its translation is CASSITSGANVLTF.

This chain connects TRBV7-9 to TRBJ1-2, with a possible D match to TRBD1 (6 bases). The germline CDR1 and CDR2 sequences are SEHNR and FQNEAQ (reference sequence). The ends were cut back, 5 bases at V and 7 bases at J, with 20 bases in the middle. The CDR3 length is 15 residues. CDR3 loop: CASSLTGSVLAGYTF. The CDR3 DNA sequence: TGTGCCAGCAGCCTGACAGGTTCCGTTTTGGCTGGCTACACCTTC.

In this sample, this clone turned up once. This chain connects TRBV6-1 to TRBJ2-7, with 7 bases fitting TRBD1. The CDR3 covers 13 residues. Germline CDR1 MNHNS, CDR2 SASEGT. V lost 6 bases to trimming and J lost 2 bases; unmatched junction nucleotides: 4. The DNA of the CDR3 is TGTGCCAGCAGCGGACAGGCAACCTACGAGCAGTACTTC. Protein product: CASSGQATYEQYF.

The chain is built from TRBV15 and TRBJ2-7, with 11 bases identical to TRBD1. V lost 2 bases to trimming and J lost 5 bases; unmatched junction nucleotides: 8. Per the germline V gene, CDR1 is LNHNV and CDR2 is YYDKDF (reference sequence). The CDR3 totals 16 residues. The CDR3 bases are TGTGCCACCAGCAGATCCGGACAGGGGGCGGTCGACGAGCAGTACTTC. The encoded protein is CATSRSGQGAVDEQYF.

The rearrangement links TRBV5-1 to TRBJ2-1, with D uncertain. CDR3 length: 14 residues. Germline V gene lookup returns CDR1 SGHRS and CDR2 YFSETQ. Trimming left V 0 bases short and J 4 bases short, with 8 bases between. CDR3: CASSLEPIYNEQFF. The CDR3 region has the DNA TGCGCCAGCAGCTTGGAACCGATTTACAATGAGCAGTTCTTC.

CDR3 sequence reads: CASSRGGEPYNEQFF. CDR3 coding DNA: TGTGCCAGCAGTCGCGGGGGGGAGCCCTACAATGAGCAGTTCTTC. J is TRBJ2-1 and V is TRBV6-4, with 9 bases identical to TRBD2. Germline CDR1 MRHNA, CDR2 SNTAGT. The length of the CDR3 is 15 residues. Trimming removed 5 bases from V and 2 bases from J; junction bases left unmatched: 4.

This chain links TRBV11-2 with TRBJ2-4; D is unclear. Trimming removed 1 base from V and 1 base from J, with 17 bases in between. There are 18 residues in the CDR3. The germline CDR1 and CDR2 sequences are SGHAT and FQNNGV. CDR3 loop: CASSLGYPAVGAKNIQYF. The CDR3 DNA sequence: TGTGCCAGCAGCTTAGGGTACCCGGCAGTGGGGGCCAAAAACATTCAGTACTTC.

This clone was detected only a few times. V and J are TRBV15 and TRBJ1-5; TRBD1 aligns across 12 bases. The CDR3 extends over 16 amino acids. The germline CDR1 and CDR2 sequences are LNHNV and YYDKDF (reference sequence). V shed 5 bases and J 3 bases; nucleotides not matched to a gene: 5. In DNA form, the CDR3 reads TGTGCCACCAGCCTCCGGGACAGGGGGCACAATCAGCCCCAGCATTTT. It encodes CATSLRDRGHNQPQHF.

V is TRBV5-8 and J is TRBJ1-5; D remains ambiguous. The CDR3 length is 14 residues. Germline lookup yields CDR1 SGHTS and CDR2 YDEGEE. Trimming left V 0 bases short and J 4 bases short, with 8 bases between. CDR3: CASSLDVGNQPQHF. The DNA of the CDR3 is TGTGCCAGCAGCTTGGATGTGGGGAATCAGCCCCAGCATTTT.

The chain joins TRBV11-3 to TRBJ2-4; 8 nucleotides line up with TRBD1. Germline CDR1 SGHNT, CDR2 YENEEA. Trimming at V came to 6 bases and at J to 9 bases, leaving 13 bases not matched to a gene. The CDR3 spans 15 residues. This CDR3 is CASRDRQGMMGIQYF. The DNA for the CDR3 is TGTGCCAGCAGGGATAGACAGGGGATGATGGGCATTCAGTACTTC.

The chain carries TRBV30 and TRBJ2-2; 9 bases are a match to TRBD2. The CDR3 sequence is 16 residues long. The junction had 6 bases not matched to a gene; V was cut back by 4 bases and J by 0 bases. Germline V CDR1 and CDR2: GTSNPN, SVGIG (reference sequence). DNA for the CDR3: TGTGCCTGGAACCCTAGCGGGGTGTCGAACACCGGGGAGCTGTTTTTT. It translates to CAWNPSGVSNTGELFF.